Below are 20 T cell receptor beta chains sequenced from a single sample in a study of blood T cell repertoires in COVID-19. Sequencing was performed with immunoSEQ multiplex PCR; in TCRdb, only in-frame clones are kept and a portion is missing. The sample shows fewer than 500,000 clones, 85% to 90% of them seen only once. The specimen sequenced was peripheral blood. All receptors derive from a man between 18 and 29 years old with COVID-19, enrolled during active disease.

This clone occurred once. The CDR3 sequence is CASSPFSGLSTYNEQFF. The CDR3 nucleotides are TGCGCCAGCAGCCCGTTCTCGGGACTATCGACCTACAATGAGCAGTTCTTC. The J gene is TRBJ2-1, the V gene TRBV5-1, with 7 bases aligning to TRBD2. CDR1 SGHRS and CDR2 YFSETQ come from the germline V gene. CDR3 length: 17 amino acids. The V segment lost 4 bases and the J segment 2 bases; nucleotides outside the gene matches: 12.

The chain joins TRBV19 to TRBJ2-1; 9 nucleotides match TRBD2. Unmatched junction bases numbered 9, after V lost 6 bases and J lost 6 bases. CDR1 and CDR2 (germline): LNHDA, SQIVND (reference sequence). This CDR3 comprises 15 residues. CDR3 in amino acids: CASSPSASGVNEQFF. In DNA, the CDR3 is TGTGCCAGTAGCCCCTCCGCTAGCGGGGTCAATGAGCAGTTCTTC.

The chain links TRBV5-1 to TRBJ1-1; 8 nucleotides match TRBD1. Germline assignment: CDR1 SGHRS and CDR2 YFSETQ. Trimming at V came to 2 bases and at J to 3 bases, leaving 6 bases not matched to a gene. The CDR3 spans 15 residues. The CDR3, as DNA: TGCGCCAGCAGCTTAGCTCAGGGGGCGGACACTGAAGCTTTCTTT. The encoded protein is CASSLAQGADTEAFF. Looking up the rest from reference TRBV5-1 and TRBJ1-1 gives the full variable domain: KAGVTQTPRYLIKTRGQQVTLSCSPISGHRSVSWYQQTPGQGLQFLFEYFSETQRNKGNFPGRFSGRQFSNSRSEMNVSTLELGDSALYLCASSLAQGADTEAFFGQGTRLTVV.

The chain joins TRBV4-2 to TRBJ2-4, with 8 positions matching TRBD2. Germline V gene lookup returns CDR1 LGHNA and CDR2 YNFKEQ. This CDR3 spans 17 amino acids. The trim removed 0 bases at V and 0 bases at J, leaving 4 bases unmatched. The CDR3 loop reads CASSQDLAGQAKNIQYF. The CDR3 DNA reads TGTGCCAGCAGCCAAGATTTAGCGGGGCAAGCCAAAAACATTCAGTACTTC.

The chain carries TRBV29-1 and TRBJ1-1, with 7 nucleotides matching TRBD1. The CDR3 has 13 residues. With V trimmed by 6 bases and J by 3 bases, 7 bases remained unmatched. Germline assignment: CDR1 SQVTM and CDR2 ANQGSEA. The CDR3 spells CSVHRGWDTEAFF. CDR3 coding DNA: TGCAGCGTGCACAGGGGATGGGACACTGAAGCTTTCTTT.

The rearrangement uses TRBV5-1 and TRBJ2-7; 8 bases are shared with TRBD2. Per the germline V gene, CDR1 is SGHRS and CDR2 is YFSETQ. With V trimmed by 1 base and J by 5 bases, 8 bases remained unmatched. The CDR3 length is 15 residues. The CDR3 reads CASSLLGLVGNEQYF. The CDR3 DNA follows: TGCGCCAGCAGCTTGTTGGGACTAGTAGGGAACGAGCAGTACTTC.

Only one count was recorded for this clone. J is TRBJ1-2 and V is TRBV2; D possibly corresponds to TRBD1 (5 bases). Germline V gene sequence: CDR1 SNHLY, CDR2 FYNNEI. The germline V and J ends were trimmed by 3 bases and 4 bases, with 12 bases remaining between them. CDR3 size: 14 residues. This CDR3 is CASSEQGPAYGYTF. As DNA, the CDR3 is TGTGCCAGCAGTGAGCAGGGCCCGGCCTATGGCTACACCTTC. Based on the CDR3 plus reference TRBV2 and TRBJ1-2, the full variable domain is EPEVTQTPSHQVTQMGQEVILRCVPISNHLYFYWYRQILGQKVEFLVSFYNNEISEKSEIFDDQFSVERPDGSNFTLKIRSTKLEDSAMYFCASSEQGPAYGYTFGSGTRLTVV.

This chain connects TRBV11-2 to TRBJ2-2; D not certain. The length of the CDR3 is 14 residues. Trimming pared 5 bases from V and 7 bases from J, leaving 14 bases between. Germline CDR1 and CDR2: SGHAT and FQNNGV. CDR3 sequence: CASSASVSGGELFF. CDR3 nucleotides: TGTGCCAGCAGCGCCTCAGTATCGGGCGGGGAGCTGTTTTTT.

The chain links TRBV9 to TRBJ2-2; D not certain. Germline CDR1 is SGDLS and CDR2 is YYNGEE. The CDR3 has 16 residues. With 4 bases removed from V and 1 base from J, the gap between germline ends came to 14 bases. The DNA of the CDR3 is TGTGCCAGCAGCACCCCCCGGGTCTTGAACACCGGGGAGCTGTTTTTT. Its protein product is CASSTPRVLNTGELFF.

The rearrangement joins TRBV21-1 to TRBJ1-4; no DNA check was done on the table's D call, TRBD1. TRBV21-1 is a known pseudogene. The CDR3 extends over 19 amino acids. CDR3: CASSKDFLGRDATNEKLFF. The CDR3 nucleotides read TGTGCCAGCAGCAAAGATTTTTTGGGCAGGGATGCAACTAATGAAAAACTGTTTTTT.

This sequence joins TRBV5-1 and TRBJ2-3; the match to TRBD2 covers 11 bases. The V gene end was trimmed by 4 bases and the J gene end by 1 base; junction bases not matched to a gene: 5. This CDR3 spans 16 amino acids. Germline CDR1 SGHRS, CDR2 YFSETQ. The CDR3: CASSTSGRGRTDTQYF. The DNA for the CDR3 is TGCGCCAGCAGCACTAGCGGGAGAGGTCGCACAGATACGCAGTATTTT.

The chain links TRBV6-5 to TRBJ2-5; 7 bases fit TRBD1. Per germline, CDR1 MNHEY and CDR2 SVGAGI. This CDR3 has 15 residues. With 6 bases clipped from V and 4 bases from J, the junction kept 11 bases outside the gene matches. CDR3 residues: CASSSDRDLRETQYF. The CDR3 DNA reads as TGTGCCAGCAGCAGCGACAGGGATTTGAGAGAGACCCAGTACTTC.

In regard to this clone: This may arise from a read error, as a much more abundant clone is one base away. The CDR3 protein is CASSRTGGYEQYF. The CDR3 region has the DNA TGTGCCAGCAGCAGGACAGGGGGCTACGAGCAGTACTTC. The chain uses TRBV12-3 or TRBV12-4 and TRBJ2-7, with TRBD1 identical over 10 bases. V dropped 6 bases and J dropped 3; count of bases not matched to a gene: 2. The CDR3 is made up of 13 amino acids.

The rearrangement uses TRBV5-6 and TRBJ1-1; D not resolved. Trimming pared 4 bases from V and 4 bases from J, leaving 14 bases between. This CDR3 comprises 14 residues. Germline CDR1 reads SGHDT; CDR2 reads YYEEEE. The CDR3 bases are TGTGCCAGCAGCCTATATCAAGCCCTCACTGAAGCTTTCTTT. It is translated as CASSLYQALTEAFF.

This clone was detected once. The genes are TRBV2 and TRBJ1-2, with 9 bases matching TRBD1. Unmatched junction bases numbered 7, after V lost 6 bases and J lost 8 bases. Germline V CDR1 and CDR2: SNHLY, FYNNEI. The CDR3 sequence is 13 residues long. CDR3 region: CASSPQGAKGYTF. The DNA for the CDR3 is TGTGCCAGCAGCCCACAGGGGGCTAAGGGCTACACCTTC.

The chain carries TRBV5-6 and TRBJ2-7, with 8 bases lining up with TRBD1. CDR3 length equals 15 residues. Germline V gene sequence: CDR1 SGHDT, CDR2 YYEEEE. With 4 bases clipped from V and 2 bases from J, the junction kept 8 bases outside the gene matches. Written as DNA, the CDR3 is TGTGCCAGCAGCCGATGGACAGGGCCGACCTACGAGCAGTACTTC. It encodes CASSRWTGPTYEQYF.

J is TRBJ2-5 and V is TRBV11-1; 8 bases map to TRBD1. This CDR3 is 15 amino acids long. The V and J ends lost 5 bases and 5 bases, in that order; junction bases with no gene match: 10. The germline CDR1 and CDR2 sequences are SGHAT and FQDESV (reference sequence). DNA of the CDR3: TGTGCCAGCAGCCCCCGGACAGGGTCTGAGGAGACCCAGTACTTC. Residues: CASSPRTGSEETQYF.

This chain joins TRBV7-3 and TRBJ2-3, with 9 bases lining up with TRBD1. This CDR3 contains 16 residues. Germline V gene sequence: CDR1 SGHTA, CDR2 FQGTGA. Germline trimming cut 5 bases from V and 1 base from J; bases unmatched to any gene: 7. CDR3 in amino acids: CASSISRDRGTDTQYF. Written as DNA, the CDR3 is TGTGCCAGCAGCATTTCCCGGGACAGGGGCACAGATACGCAGTATTTT.

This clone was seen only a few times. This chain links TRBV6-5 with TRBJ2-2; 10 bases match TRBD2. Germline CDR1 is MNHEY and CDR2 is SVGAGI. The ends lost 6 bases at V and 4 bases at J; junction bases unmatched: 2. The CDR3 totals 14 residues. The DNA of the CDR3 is TGTGCCAGCAGAACTAGCGGGGCCACCGGGGAGCTGTTTTTT. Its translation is CASRTSGATGELFF.

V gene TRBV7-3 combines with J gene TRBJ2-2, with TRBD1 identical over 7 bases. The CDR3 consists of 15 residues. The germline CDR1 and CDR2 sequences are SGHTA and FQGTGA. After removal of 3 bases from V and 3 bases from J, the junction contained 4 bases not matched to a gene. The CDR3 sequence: CASSFQGVDTGELFF. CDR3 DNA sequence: TGTGCCAGCAGCTTCCAGGGGGTTGACACCGGGGAGCTGTTTTTT.